The clone carrying this T cell receptor (beta chain) was seen a few times. This entry belongs to a study of T cell repertoires in ileal Crohn's disease. Study overall: 35% were active smokers at surgery; median disease duration was 7.9 years.

CDR1 and CDR2 (germline): LNHDA, SQIVND (reference sequence). There are 17 residues in the CDR3. Trimming cost V 8 bases and J 0 bases; bases outside gene matches: 9. The repertoire was sequenced with immunoSEQ multiplex PCR; TCRdb's copy has only in-frame clones and lacks some. Altogether more than 5,500 clones are present, around 72% being singletons, with the ten largest covering roughly 10%. This receptor was taken from an adult with Crohn's disease. V usage is TRBV19 and J usage is TRBJ2-6, with 8 bases matching TRBD1. Sequenced material: ileal tissue. The CDR3 DNA follows: TGTGCCAGTGGCCCTGGACAGGGCGTCTCTGGGGCCAACGTCCTGACTTTC. Translating it yields CASGPGQGVSGANVLTF.